Detailed here is one T cell receptor beta chain. Its antigen is still unknown. This entry is derived from a study of T cell repertoires and Cas9 in healthy adults. Study context: Multi-effector potency, cytotoxicity and lineage were assessed in SpCas9-reactive CD4 and CD8 T cells. Study conclusions and caveats: Reportedly, SpCas9-reactive effector T cell proliferation and function were mitigated by SpCas9-reactive Tregs in vitro.

Profiled with immunoSEQ multiplex PCR; TCRdb holds only in-frame clones, not every one. The sample shows some 20,000 clones, about 89% of them seen only once. V lost 4 bases, J lost 9 bases, and 8 bases stayed unmatched. This CDR3 has 15 amino acids. CDR1 and CDR2 from the germline V gene are MGHRA and YSYEKL. Specimen: CD4+ effector T cells (CD127+, CD25-, CD137-, CD154-) from PBMCs; culture status not recorded. The clonotype comes from a human donor in good health. The chain combines TRBV4-1 with TRBJ1-6; 8 positions match TRBD1. CDR3 DNA: TGCGCCAGCAGCCCTCCGGACAGGGACAGTTCACCCCTCCACTTT. This gives the protein CASSPPDRDSSPLHF.